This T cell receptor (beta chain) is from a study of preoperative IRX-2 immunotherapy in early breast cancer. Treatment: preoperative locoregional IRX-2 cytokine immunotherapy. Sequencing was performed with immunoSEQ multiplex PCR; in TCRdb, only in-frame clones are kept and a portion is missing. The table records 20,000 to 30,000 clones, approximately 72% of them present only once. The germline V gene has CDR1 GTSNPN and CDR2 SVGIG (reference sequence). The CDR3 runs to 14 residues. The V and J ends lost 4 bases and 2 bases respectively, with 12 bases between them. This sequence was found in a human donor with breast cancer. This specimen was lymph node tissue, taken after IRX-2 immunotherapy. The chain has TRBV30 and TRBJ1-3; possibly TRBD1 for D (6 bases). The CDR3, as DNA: TGTGCCTGGATCTCGAAGGGGGCTGGAAACACCATATATTTT. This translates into CAWISKGAGNTIYF.